This TCR beta chain originates from a study of shared clonotypes between healthy human individuals. Libraries were prepared by immunoSEQ multiplex PCR; TCRdb keeps only in-frame clonotypes and omits some of them. Of about a million clones listed, about 80% are singletons. The CDR3 is made up of 13 amino acids. CDR1 is LNHDA, CDR2 SQIVND, per germline (reference sequence). This chain uses TRBV19 with TRBJ2-5; weak D call: TRBD2 (5 bases). The DNA end is a closer match to TRBJ2-7, so the J assignment may be wrong. Material for sequencing was memory CD4+ T cells sorted from blood. Subset reported: CD45RA-negative fraction. This receptor was identified in a man between 18 and 35 years old in good health. The CDR3 region has the DNA TGTGCCAGTAGTATTGGGGAGCGGTACGAGCAGTACTTC. It encodes CASSIGERYEQYF.